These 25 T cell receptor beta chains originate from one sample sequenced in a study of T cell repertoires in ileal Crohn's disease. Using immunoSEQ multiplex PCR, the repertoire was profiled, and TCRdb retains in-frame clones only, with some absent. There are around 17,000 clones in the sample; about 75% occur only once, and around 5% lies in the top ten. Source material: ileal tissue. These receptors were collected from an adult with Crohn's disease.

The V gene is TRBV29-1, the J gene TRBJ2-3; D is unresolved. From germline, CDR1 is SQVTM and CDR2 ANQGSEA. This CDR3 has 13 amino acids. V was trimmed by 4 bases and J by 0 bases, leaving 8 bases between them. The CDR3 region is CSVVPSSTDTQYF. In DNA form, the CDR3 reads TGCAGCGTTGTCCCTTCCAGCACAGATACGCAGTATTTT.

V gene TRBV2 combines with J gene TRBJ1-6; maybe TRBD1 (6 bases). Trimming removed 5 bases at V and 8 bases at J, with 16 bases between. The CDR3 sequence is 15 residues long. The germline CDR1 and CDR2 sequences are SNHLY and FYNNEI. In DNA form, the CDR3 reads TGTGCCAGCAGTAACCAGGGGAGTCCGCATTCACCCCTCCACTTT. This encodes CASSNQGSPHSPLHF. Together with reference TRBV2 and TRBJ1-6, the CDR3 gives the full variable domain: EPEVTQTPSHQVTQMGQEVILRCVPISNHLYFYWYRQILGQKVEFLVSFYNNEISEKSEIFDDQFSVERPDGSNFTLKIRSTKLEDSAMYFCASSNQGSPHSPLHFGNGTRLTVT.

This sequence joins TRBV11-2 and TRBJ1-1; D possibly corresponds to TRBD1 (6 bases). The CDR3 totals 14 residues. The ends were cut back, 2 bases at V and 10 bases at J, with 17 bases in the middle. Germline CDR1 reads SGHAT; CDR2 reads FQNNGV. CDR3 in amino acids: CASSLIATGKSAFF. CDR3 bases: TGTGCCAGCAGCTTAATAGCAACAGGGAAGTCAGCTTTCTTT.

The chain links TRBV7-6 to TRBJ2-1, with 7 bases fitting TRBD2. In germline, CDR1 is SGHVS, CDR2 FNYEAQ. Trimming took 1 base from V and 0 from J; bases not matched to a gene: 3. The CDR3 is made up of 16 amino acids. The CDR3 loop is CASSLVGTNSYNEQFF. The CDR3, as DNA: TGTGCCAGCAGCTTAGTTGGGACTAACTCCTACAATGAGCAGTTCTTC.

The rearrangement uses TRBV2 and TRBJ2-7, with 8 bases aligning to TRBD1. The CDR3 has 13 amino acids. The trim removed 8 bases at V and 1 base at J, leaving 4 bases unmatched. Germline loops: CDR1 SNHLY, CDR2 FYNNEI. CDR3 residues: CASQDRASYEQYF. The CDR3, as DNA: TGTGCCAGCCAGGACAGGGCTTCCTACGAGCAGTACTTC.

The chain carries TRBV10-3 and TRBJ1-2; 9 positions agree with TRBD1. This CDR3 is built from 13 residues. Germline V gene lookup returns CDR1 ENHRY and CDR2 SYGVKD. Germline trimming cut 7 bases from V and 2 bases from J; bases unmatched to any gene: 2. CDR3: CAINGQGNYGYTF. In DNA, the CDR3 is TGTGCCATCAACGGACAGGGGAACTATGGCTACACCTTC.

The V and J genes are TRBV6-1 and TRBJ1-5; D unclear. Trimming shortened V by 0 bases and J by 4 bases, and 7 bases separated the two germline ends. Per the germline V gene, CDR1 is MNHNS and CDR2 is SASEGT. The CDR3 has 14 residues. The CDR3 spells CASSEAGRNQPQHF. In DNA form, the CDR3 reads TGTGCCAGCAGTGAAGCCGGGAGAAATCAGCCCCAGCATTTT.

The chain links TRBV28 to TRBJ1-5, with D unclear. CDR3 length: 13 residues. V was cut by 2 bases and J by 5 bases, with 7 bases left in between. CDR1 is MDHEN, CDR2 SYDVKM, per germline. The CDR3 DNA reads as TGTGCCAGCAGTTTAACAGTCGATCAGCCCCAGCATTTT. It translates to CASSLTVDQPQHF. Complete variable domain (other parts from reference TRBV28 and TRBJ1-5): DVKVTQSSRYLVKRTGEKVFLECVQDMDHENMFWYRQDPGLGLRLIYFSYDVKMKEKGDIPEGYSVSREKKERFSLILESASTNQTSMYLCASSLTVDQPQHFGDGTRLSIL.

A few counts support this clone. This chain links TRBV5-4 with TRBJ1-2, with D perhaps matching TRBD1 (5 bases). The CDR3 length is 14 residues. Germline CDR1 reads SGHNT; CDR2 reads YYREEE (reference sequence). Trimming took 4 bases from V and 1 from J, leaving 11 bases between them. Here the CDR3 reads CASSATRDNYGYTF. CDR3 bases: TGTGCCAGCAGCGCCACCAGGGATAACTATGGCTACACCTTC.

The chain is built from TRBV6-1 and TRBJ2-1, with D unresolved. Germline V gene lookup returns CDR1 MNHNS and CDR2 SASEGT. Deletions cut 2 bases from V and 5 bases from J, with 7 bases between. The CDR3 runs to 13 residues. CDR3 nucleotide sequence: TGTGCCAGCAGTGAAAGTAGCCACAATGAGCAGTTCTTC. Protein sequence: CASSESSHNEQFF.

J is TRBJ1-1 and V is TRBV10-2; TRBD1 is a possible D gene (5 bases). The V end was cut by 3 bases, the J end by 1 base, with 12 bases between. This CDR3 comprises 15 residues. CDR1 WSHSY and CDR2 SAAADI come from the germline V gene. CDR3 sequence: CASSESGGSNTEAFF. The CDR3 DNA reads TGCGCCAGCAGTGAATCGGGGGGGTCGAACACTGAAGCTTTCTTT.

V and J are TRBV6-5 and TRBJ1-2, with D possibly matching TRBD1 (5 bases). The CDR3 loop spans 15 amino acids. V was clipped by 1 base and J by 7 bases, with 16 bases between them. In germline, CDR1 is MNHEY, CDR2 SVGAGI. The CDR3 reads CASSYYTNTGSGYTF. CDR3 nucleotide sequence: TGTGCCAGCAGTTACTACACCAACACAGGTTCTGGCTACACCTTC.

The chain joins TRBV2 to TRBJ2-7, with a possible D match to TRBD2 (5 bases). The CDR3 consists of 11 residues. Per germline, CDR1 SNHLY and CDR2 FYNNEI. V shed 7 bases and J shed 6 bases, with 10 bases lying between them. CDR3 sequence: CASTGFSEQYF. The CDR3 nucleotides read TGTGCCAGCACGGGGTTTAGCGAGCAGTACTTC.

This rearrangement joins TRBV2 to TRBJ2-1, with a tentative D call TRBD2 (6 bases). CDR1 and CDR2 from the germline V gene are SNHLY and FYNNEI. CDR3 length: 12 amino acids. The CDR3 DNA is TGTAGCCTCTGGGACTTATACAATGAGCAGTTCTTC. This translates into CSLWDLYNEQFF.

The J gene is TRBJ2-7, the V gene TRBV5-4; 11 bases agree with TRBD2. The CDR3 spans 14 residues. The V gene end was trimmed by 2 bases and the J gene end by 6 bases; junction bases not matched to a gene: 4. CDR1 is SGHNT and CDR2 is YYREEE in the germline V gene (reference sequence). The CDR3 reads CASSLSGTSGEQYF. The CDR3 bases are TGTGCCAGCAGCTTATCCGGGACTAGCGGCGAGCAGTACTTC. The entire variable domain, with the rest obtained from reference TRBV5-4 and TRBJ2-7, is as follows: ETGVTQSPTHLIKTRGQQVTLRCSSQSGHNTVSWYQQALGQGPQFIFQYYREEENGRGNFPPRFSGLQFPNYSSELNVNALELDDSALYLCASSLSGTSGEQYFGPGTRLTVT.

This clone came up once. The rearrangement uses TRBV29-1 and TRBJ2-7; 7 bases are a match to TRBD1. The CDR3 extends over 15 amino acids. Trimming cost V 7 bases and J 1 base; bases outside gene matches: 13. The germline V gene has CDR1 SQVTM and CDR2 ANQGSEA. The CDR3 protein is CSACTGTANSYEQYF. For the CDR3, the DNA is TGCAGCGCCTGTACCGGGACAGCAAATTCCTACGAGCAGTACTTC.

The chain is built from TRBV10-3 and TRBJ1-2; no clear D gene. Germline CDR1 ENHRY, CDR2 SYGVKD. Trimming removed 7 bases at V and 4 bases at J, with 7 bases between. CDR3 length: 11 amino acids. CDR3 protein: CAITEGYGYTF. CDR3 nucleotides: TGTGCCATCACCGAGGGCTATGGCTACACCTTC.

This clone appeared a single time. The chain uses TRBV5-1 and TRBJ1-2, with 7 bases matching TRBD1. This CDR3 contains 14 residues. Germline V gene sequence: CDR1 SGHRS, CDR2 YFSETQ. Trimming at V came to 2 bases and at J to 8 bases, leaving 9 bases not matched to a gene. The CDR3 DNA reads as TGCGCCAGCAGCTTCGGACAGGCTACGGAAGGCTACACCTTC. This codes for CASSFGQATEGYTF.

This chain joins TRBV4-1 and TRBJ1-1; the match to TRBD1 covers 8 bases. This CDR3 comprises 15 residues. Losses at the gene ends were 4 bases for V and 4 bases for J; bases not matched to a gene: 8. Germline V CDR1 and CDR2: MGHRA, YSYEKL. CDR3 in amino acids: CASSRATGEVTEAFF. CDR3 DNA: TGCGCCAGCAGCCGAGCGACAGGGGAAGTCACTGAAGCTTTCTTT.

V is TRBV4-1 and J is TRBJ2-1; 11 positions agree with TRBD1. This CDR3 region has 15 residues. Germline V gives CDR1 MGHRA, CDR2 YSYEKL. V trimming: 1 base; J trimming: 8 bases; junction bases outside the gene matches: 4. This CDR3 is CASSQVADRGHEQFF. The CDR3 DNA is TGCGCCAGCAGCCAAGTAGCGGACAGGGGGCATGAGCAGTTCTTC.

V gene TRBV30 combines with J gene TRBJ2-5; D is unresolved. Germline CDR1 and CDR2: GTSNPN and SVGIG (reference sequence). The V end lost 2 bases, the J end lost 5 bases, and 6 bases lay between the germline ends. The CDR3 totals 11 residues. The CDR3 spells CAWSFGETQYF. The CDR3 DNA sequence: TGTGCCTGGAGTTTCGGGGAGACCCAGTACTTC.

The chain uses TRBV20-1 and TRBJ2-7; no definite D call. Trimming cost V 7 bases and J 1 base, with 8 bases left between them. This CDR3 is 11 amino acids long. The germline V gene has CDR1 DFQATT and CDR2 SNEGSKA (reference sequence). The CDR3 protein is CSGQLSYEQYF. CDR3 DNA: TGCAGTGGGCAGTTGTCCTACGAGCAGTACTTC.

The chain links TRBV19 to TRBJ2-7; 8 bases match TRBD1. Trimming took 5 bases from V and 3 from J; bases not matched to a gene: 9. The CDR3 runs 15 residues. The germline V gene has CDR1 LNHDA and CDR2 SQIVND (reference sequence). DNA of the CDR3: TGTGCCAGTAGTCCCTCAGGACAGGGTTTCTACGAGCAGTACTTC. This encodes CASSPSGQGFYEQYF.

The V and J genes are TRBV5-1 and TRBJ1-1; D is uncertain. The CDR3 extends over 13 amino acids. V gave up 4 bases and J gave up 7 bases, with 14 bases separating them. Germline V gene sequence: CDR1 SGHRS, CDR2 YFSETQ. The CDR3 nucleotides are TGCGCCAGCAGCCAAGGGAGTTGGAATGAAGCTTTCTTT. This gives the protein CASSQGSWNEAFF.

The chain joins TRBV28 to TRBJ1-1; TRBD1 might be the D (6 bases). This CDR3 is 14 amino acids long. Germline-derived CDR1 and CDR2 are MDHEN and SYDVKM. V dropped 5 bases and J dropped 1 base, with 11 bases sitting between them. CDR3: CASSGAGANTEAFF. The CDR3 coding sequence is TGTGCCAGCAGTGGGGCGGGGGCGAACACTGAAGCTTTCTTT.